This TCR beta chain was identified in a study of T cells after yellow fever vaccination. Study context: SMART-Seq v4 Ultra Low Input prepared libraries from low-cell fractions. Study-level points and caveats: Highly abundant clonotypes carried over from the bulk population could end up in FACS-sorted repertoires as contaminants. Re-detected after boosting: most primary clones, 96% of CD4 and 88% of CD8.

Losses at the gene ends were 2 bases for V and 4 bases for J; bases not matched to a gene: 5. The CDR3 runs 14 residues. The germline V gene has CDR1 SGHTA and CDR2 FQGNSA. Production of TCR cDNA was by 5'RACE template switching, which also added a universal primer site and UMIs. TCRdb processed the 5' RACE reads anew with MiXCR; each CDR3 protein has one entry. The profile shows 510,000 or so distinct CDR3 sequences, roughly a fifth of them singletons. Notes on this clonotype: Its target is unknown.

This TCR came from a man aged 25-45 years who received the YFV17D yellow fever vaccine. The specimen comprised PBMCs, sampled 15 days after the yellow fever booster vaccination. The chain has TRBV7-2 and TRBJ2-7; 7 bases fit TRBD2. The CDR3 loop is CASSLSGILYEQYF. The CDR3 DNA reads as TGTGCCAGCAGCTTAAGCGGGATTCTTTACGAGCAGTACTTC.